This T cell receptor (beta chain) comes out of a study of CD8 T cells in ankylosing spondylitis. MiXCR, run by TCRdb on the 5' RACE reads, gives a single entry per CDR3 protein. The sample lists approximately 350,000 distinct CDR3 sequences, 20% to 25% occurring once. Germline trimming cut 3 bases from V and 6 bases from J; bases unmatched to any gene: 6. The CDR3 contains 14 residues. A few counts support this clonotype. The J gene is TRBJ2-7, the V gene TRBV12-3 or TRBV12-4; 9 nucleotides align to TRBD2. The specimen sequenced was blood, either unsorted or a sorted T cell fraction (not recorded which). The receptor's source is a male donor with ankylosing spondylitis or in good health (not recorded which). This CDR3 is CASSFAGGYSEQYF. The CDR3 DNA sequence: TGTGCCAGCAGTTTTGCGGGGGGGTATTCCGAGCAGTACTTC.